The clone carrying this TCR beta chain was detected once. TCRdb reanalysed the RACE reads using MiXCR and keeps one entry per CDR3 protein. The table lists roughly 250,000 distinct CDR3 sequences, approximately 8.4% of them singletons, with 2.3% in the top ten. These data originate in a study of human T cells and chemical hapten exposure. Stated time point: pre-sensitization, week 0. Treatment here: therapeutic diphenylcyclopropenone sensitization with weekly scalp DPC. The CDR3 loop spans 14 amino acids. Per germline, CDR1 MNHNS and CDR2 SASEGT. The germline V and J ends were trimmed by 5 bases and 8 bases, with 18 bases remaining between them.

The clonotype originates from a woman between 40 and 50 years old with alopecia areata. Some clones in this sample may be carry-over from other donors' samples. V is TRBV6-1 and J is TRBJ1-1; D is unresolved. The sample in question was whole blood, obtained in connection with sensitization to the hapten diphenylcyclopropenone (DPC). Here the CDR3 DNA reads TGTGCCAGCAGTACTCGGCCCCACCAGGAGGAAGCTTTCTTT. The encoded protein is CASSTRPHQEEAFF.